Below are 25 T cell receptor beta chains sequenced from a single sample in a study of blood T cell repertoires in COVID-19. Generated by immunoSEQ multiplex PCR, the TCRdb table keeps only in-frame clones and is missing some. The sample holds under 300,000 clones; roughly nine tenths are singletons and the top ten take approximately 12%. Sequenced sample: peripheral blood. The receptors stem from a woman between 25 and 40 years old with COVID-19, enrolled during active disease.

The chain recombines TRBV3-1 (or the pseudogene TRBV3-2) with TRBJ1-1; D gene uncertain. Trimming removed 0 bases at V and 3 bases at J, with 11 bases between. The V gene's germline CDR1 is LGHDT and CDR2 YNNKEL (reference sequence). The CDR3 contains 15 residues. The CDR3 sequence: CASSQEAGLDTEAFF. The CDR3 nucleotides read TGTGCCAGCAGCCAAGAGGCGGGTCTGGACACTGAAGCTTTCTTT.

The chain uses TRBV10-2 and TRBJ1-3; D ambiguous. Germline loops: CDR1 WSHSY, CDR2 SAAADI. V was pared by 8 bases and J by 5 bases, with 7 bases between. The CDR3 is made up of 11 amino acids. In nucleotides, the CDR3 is TGCGCCAGCGGTAACAGAAACACCATATATTTT. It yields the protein CASGNRNTIYF.

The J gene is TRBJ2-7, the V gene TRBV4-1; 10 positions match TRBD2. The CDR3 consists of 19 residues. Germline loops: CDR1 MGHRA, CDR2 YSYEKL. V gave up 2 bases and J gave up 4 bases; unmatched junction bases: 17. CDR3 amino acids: CASSQSASLVAGGGYEQYF. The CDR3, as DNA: TGCGCCAGCAGCCAATCCGCCTCATTAGTAGCGGGGGGCGGGTACGAGCAGTACTTC.

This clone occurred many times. The CDR3 DNA reads as TGTGCCAGCAGTGAAGCGGATCTCGGGGGGCAGTACTTC. It yields the protein CASSEADLGGQYF. The J gene is TRBJ2-7, the V gene TRBV2; tentative D call: TRBD2 (6 bases). CDR1 and CDR2 (germline): SNHLY, FYNNEI. The CDR3 totals 13 residues. With 0 bases removed from V and 9 bases from J, the gap between germline ends came to 12 bases. Full variable domain (outside the CDR3, taken from reference TRBV2 and TRBJ2-7): EPEVTQTPSHQVTQMGQEVILRCVPISNHLYFYWYRQILGQKVEFLVSFYNNEISEKSEIFDDQFSVERPDGSNFTLKIRSTKLEDSAMYFCASSEADLGGQYFGPGTRLTVT.

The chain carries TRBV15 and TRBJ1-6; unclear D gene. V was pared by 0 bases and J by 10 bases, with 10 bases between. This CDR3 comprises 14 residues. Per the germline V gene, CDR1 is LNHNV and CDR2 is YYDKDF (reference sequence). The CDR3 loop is CATSRDRGSSPLHF. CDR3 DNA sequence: TGTGCCACCAGCAGAGATAGAGGGAGCTCACCCCTCCACTTT.

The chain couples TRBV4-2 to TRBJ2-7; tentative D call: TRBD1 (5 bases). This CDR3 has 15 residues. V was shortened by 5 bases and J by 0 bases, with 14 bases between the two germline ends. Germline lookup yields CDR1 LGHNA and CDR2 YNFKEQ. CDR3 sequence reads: CASSSRGGSSYEQYF. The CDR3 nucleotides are TGTGCCAGCAGCTCAAGGGGCGGTAGCTCCTACGAGCAGTACTTC.

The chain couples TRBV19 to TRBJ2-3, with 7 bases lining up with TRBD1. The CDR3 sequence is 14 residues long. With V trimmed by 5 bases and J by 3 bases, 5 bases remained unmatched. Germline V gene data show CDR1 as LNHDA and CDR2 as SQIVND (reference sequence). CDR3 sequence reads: CASSRGTVTDTQYF. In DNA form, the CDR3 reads TGTGCCAGTAGTCGTGGGACAGTTACAGATACGCAGTATTTT. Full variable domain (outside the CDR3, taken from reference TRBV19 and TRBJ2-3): DGGITQSPKYLFRKEGQNVTLSCEQNLNHDAMYWYRQDPGQGLRLIYYSQIVNDFQKGDIAEGYSVSREKKESFPLTVTSAQKNPTAFYLCASSRGTVTDTQYFGPGTRLTVL.

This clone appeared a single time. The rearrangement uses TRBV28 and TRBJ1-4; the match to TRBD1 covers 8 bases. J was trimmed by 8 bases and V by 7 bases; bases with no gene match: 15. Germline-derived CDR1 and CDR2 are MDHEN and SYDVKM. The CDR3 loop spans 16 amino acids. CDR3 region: CASTHIQGGMEEKLFF. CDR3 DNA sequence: TGTGCCAGCACCCACATACAGGGGGGGATGGAGGAAAAACTGTTTTTT.

CDR3 DNA: TGCGCCAGCCTAGACTCCTGGCGAGAGACCCAGTACTTC. Protein product: CASLDSWRETQYF. The chain is built from TRBV10-2 and TRBJ2-5; D remains unclear. Germline lookup yields CDR1 WSHSY and CDR2 SAAADI. The CDR3 consists of 13 residues. V lost 8 bases, J lost 4 bases, and 14 bases lay in between.

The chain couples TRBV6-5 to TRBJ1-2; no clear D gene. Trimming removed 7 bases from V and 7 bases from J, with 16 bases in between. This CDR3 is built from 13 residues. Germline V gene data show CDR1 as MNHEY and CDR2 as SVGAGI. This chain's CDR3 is CASKFPGGFGYTF. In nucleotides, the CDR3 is TGTGCCAGCAAGTTCCCCGGAGGATTTGGCTACACCTTC.

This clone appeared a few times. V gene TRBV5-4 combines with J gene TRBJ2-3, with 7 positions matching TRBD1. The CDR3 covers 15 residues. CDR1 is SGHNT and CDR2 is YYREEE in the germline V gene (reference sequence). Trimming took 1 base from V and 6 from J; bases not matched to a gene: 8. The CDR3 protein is CASSLSIGGVDTQYF. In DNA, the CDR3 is TGTGCCAGCAGCTTGAGTATAGGGGGCGTTGATACGCAGTATTTT. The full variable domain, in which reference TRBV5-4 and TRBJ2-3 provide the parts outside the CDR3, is ETGVTQSPTHLIKTRGQQVTLRCSSQSGHNTVSWYQQALGQGPQFIFQYYREEENGRGNFPPRFSGLQFPNYSSELNVNALELDDSALYLCASSLSIGGVDTQYFGPGTRLTVL.

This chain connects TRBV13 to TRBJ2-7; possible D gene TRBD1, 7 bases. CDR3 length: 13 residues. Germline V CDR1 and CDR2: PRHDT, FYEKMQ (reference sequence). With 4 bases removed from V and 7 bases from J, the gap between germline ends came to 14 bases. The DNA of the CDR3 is TGTGCCAGCAGCTACCGGGACAGCGGGGAGCAGTACTTC. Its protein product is CASSYRDSGEQYF.

DNA of the CDR3: TGTGCCAGCGGCATCTATCGGACAGGAGCGCGGGAGCAGTACTTC. It encodes CASGIYRTGAREQYF. J is TRBJ2-7 and V is TRBV6-5; 7 bases fit TRBD1. Germline-derived CDR1 and CDR2 are MNHEY and SVGAGI. V shed 8 bases and J 7 bases; nucleotides not matched to a gene: 17. The CDR3 runs to 15 residues.

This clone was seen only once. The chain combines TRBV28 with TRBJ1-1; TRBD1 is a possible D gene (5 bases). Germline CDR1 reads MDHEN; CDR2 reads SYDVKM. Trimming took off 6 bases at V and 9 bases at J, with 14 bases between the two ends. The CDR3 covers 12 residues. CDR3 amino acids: CASSVDSSQAFF. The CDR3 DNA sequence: TGTGCCAGCAGCGTTGACAGCTCCCAAGCTTTCTTT.

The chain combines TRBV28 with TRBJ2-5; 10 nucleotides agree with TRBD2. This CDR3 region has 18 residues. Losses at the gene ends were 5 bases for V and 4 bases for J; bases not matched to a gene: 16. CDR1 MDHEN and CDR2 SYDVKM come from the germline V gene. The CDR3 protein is CASSLLIAGGAWGETQYF. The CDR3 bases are TGTGCCAGCAGTCTTTTAATAGCGGGGGGTGCATGGGGAGAGACCCAGTACTTC.

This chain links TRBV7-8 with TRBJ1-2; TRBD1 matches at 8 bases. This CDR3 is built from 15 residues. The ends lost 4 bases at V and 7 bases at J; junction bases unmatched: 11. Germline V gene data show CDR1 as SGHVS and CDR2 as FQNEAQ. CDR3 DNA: TGTGCCAGCAGCTCACAACGCTCCACAGGGGGTGGCTACACCTTC. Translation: CASSSQRSTGGGYTF.

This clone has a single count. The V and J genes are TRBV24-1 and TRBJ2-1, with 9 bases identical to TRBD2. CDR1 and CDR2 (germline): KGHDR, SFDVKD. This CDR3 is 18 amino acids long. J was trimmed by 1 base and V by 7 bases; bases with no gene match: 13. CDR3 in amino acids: CATSYSGGPLGSYNEQFF. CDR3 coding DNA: TGTGCCACCAGCTATAGCGGGGGCCCCCTGGGATCCTACAATGAGCAGTTCTTC.

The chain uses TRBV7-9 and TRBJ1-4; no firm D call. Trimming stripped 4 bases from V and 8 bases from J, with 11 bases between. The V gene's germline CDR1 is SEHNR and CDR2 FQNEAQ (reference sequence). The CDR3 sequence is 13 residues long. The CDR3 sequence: CASSSPGLEKLFF. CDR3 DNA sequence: TGTGCCAGCAGCTCCCCGGGTCTGGAAAAACTGTTTTTT. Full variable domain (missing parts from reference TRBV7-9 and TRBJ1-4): DTGVSQNPRHKITKRGQNVTFRCDPISEHNRLYWYRQTLGQGPEFLTYFQNEAQLEKSRLLSDRFSAERPKGSFSTLEIQRTEQGDSAMYLCASSSPGLEKLFFGSGTQLSVL.

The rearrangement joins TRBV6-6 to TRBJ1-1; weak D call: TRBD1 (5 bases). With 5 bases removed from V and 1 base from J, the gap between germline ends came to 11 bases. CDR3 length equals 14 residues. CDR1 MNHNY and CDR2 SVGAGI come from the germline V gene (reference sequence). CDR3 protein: CASSKGLKNTEAFF. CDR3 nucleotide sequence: TGTGCCAGCAGTAAGGGACTTAAGAACACTGAAGCTTTCTTT.

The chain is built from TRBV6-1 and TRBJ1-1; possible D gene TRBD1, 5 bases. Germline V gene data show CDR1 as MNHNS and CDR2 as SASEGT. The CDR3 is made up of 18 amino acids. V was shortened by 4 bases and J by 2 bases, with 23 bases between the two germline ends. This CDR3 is CASSVPDRPTILNTEAFF. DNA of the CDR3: TGTGCCAGCAGTGTCCCCGACAGACCCACCATCTTAAACACTGAAGCTTTCTTT.

The CDR3 DNA reads TGCGCCAGCAGCTTGTATCCAGGGGCCTACGAGCAGTACTTC. Amino acids: CASSLYPGAYEQYF. The V gene is TRBV5-1, the J gene TRBJ2-7; perhaps TRBD1 as D (6 bases). The V gene's germline CDR1 is SGHRS and CDR2 YFSETQ. The CDR3 runs 14 residues. Trimming removed 1 base at V and 2 bases at J, with 10 bases between. Combining the CDR3 with reference TRBV5-1 and TRBJ2-7 gives the whole variable domain KAGVTQTPRYLIKTRGQQVTLSCSPISGHRSVSWYQQTPGQGLQFLFEYFSETQRNKGNFPGRFSGRQFSNSRSEMNVSTLELGDSALYLCASSLYPGAYEQYFGPGTRLTVT.

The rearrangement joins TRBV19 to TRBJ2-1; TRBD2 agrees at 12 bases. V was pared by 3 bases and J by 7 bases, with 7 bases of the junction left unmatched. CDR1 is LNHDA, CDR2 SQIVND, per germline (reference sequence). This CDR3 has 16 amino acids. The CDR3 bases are TGTGCCAGTAGTATGACCCTACTAGCGGGGGGAAATGAGCAGTTCTTC. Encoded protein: CASSMTLLAGGNEQFF.

The CDR3 coding sequence is TGTGCCAGCAGCGGATGGGGGGACACTGAAGCTTTCTTT. Its translation: CASSGWGDTEAFF. The chain carries TRBV7-9 and TRBJ1-1; D may be TRBD1 (5 bases). The germline CDR1 and CDR2 sequences are SEHNR and FQNEAQ (reference sequence). Trimming removed 5 bases from V and 3 bases from J, with 10 bases in between. This CDR3 has 13 amino acids. Drawing the rest from reference TRBV7-9 and TRBJ1-1, the complete variable domain is DTGVSQNPRHKITKRGQNVTFRCDPISEHNRLYWYRQTLGQGPEFLTYFQNEAQLEKSRLLSDRFSAERPKGSFSTLEIQRTEQGDSAMYLCASSGWGDTEAFFGQGTRLTVV.

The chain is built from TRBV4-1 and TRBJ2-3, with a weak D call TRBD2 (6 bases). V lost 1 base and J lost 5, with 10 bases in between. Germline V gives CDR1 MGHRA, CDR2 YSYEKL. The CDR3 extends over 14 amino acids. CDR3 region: CASSQGLRGDTQYF. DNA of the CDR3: TGCGCCAGCAGCCAAGGGTTGCGGGGAGATACGCAGTATTTT.

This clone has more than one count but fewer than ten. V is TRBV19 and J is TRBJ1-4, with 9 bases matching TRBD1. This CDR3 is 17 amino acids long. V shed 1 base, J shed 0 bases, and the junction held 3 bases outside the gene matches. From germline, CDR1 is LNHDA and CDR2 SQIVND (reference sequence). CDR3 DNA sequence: TGTGCCAGTAGTATAGCCGGACAGGGGACAACTAATGAAAAACTGTTTTTT. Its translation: CASSIAGQGTTNEKLFF. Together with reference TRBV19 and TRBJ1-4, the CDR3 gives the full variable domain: DGGITQSPKYLFRKEGQNVTLSCEQNLNHDAMYWYRQDPGQGLRLIYYSQIVNDFQKGDIAEGYSVSREKKESFPLTVTSAQKNPTAFYLCASSIAGQGTTNEKLFFGSGTQLSVL.